The 7 T cell receptor beta chains presented below share a single source sample, sequenced in a study of early T cells in non-severe SARS-CoV-2 infection. TCRdb reprocessed the 5' RACE reads via MiXCR and lists one record per CDR3 protein. This sample yields 95,000 to 100,000 distinct CDR3 sequences, of which around 13% are seen a single time; 2% to 2.5% belongs to the top ten. The sequenced sample was whole blood. The receptors originated from an adult who was a healthcare worker with PCR-confirmed SARS-CoV-2 infection or an uninfected control (not recorded which).

This chain joins TRBV6-6 and TRBJ2-5, with D perhaps assigned TRBD1 or TRBD2 (6 bases each). The CDR3 extends over 14 amino acids. CDR1 is MNHNY, CDR2 SVGAGI, per germline (reference sequence). V lost 6 bases and J lost 4, with 15 bases in between. The DNA for the CDR3 is TGTGCCAGCAGGGACGGGGGCGTAGGAGAGACCCAGTACTTC. Translated, it gives CASRDGGVGETQYF.

At least ten counts were recorded for this clonotype. The rearrangement uses TRBV5-4 and TRBJ1-1; 7 nucleotides match TRBD1. This CDR3 contains 15 residues. Trimming removed 4 bases from V and 2 bases from J; junction bases left unmatched: 8. Germline V gene data show CDR1 as SGHNT and CDR2 as YYREEE (reference sequence). The CDR3 region has the DNA TGTGCCAGCAGCGGGGTGGACAGGACAAACACTGAAGCTTTCTTT. Translation: CASSGVDRTNTEAFF. The whole variable domain, remainder taken from reference TRBV5-4 and TRBJ1-1, is ETGVTQSPTHLIKTRGQQVTLRCSSQSGHNTVSWYQQALGQGPQFIFQYYREEENGRGNFPPRFSGLQFPNYSSELNVNALELDDSALYLCASSGVDRTNTEAFFGQGTRLTVV.

V usage is TRBV20-1 and J usage is TRBJ2-7; no definite D call. The CDR3 has 14 amino acids. Germline V gene sequence: CDR1 DFQATT, CDR2 SNEGSKA (reference sequence). Trimming left V 0 bases short and J 0 bases short, with 9 bases between. The CDR3 spells CSARDSVSSYEQYF. The CDR3 coding sequence is TGCAGTGCTAGAGATTCCGTAAGCTCCTACGAGCAGTACTTC.

This clonotype was seen repeatedly, ten times or more. The chain has TRBV6-1 and TRBJ2-5; no firm D call. The V end lost 5 bases, the J end lost 0 bases, and 7 bases lay between the germline ends. Germline V lookup: CDR1 MNHNS, CDR2 SASEGT. CDR3 length: 13 amino acids. For the CDR3, the DNA is TGTGCCAGCAGTCCGGTCCACCAAGAGACCCAGTACTTC. It specifies CASSPVHQETQYF.

About this clonotype itself: Just one base apart from a much larger clone, this may be a read error. The chain uses TRBV11-3 and TRBJ1-1; D is ambiguous. CDR1 and CDR2 from the germline V gene are SGHNT and YENEEA. The CDR3 spans 13 residues. The CDR3 DNA sequence: TGTGACAGCAGCAAACAAGGCGGCACTGAAGCTTTCTTT. Protein sequence: CDSSKQGGTEAFF.

This clonotype occurred many times. V is TRBV6-5 and J is TRBJ2-3; 8 bases agree with TRBD1. Germline V gene sequence: CDR1 MNHEY, CDR2 SVGAGI. The CDR3 contains 14 residues. J lost 3 bases, V lost 2 bases, and 1 base had no gene match. DNA for the CDR3: TGTGCCAGCAGTTACGGACAGGGAACAGATACGCAGTATTTT. Translation gives CASSYGQGTDTQYF.

The chain links TRBV6-5 to TRBJ2-7; the D gene is possibly TRBD2 (6 bases). The CDR3 is 14 amino acids. Trimming left V 5 bases short and J 0 bases short, with 11 bases between. Germline V CDR1 and CDR2: MNHEY, SVGAGI. Here the CDR3 reads CASSGSGDSYEQYF. For the CDR3, the DNA is TGTGCCAGCAGTGGCTCGGGGGACTCCTACGAGCAGTACTTC.